These 18 T cell receptor beta chains were all obtained from the same sample, sequenced in a study of T-cell memory formation after mild COVID-19 listed by TCRdb under 2021. The protocol used for the library was 5' RACE. Sequencing instrument: Illumina NovaSeq 6000. In-frame beta chains were kept once TCRdb had trimmed the public reads at Q25 with fastp and called clones with MiXCR. Every entry covers one CDR3 protein and lists the most common genes and DNA from its rows. The table for this sample lists roughly 300,000 distinct CDR3 sequences; roughly 8.2% of them were counted only once. Around a fifth of the sample rests with the top ten. The specimen was PBMCs or a T cell subset sorted from them (not recorded which). These receptors were obtained from a man aged 18 to 30 who had mild COVID-19 (a few samples of this study predate the infection). The sample titles of this study are shuffled in the database, so cell type and time point are left out; the donor was told from shared clones.

CDR3 sequence (DNA): TGTGCCAGCAGTTACCCACAGGGGGCCGGTCAGCCCCAGCATTTT. Translation gives CASSYPQGAGQPQHF. This chain joins TRBV6-2 or TRBV6-3 and TRBJ1-5, with 9 bases that match TRBD1. CDR3 length: 15 residues. After removal of 2 bases from V and 6 bases from J, the junction contained 5 bases not matched to a gene. Germline V gives CDR1 MNHEY, CDR2 SVGEGT.

This clonotype was seen more than once but under ten times. The chain carries TRBV3-1 and TRBJ1-2; 9 bases are a match to TRBD1. The CDR3 loop spans 12 amino acids. Trimming at V came to 11 bases and at J to 6 bases, leaving 7 bases not matched to a gene. Germline lookup yields CDR1 LGHDT and CDR2 YNNKEL (reference sequence). CDR3 region: CASLDRGNGYTF. CDR3 nucleotides: TGTGCCTCCCTGGACAGGGGCAATGGCTACACCTTC.

V usage is TRBV4-1 and J usage is TRBJ2-1, with D perhaps TRBD2 (7 bases). CDR1 and CDR2 from the germline V gene are MGHRA and YSYEKL. V was shortened by 1 base and J by 8 bases, with 21 bases between the two germline ends. The CDR3 length is 17 residues. CDR3 coding DNA: TGCGCCAGCAGCCAAGCAGGGGCGGGGGCCCCTCTGTATGAGCAGTTCTTC. Its protein product is CASSQAGAGAPLYEQFF.

This clonotype was seen repeatedly, ten times or more. CDR3 in DNA: TGTGCCAGCAGCTTGGCGGGGGACCCCTACGAGCAGTACTTC. This translates into CASSLAGDPYEQYF. This sequence joins TRBV11-1 and TRBJ2-7; 7 bases map to TRBD2. V shed 3 bases and J 2 bases; nucleotides not matched to a gene: 4. This CDR3 is 14 amino acids long. Germline lookup yields CDR1 SGHAT and CDR2 FQDESV (reference sequence).

In this sample, this clonotype turned up a few times. The chain joins TRBV7-9 to TRBJ1-4; D is unclear. The CDR3 has 12 residues. Germline-derived CDR1 and CDR2 are SEHNR and FQNEAQ (reference sequence). V gave up 2 bases and J gave up 4 bases, with 2 bases separating them. CDR3 in amino acids: CASSLSNEKLFF. CDR3 bases: TGTGCCAGCAGCTTAAGTAATGAAAAACTGTTTTTT.

The table lists this clonotype with a few counts. The chain uses TRBV5-4 and TRBJ2-7; TRBD2 agrees at 8 bases. Per the germline V gene, CDR1 is SGHNT and CDR2 is YYREEE (reference sequence). This CDR3 spans 13 amino acids. J was trimmed by 6 bases and V by 4 bases; bases with no gene match: 6. The CDR3 nucleotides read TGTGCCAGCAGCCCGGGGGGGGTTGGCGAGCAGTACTTC. This codes for CASSPGGVGEQYF.

The rearrangement uses TRBV12-3 or TRBV12-4 and TRBJ2-2; no clear D gene. This CDR3 has 14 residues. V was cut by 6 bases and J by 5 bases, with 13 bases left in between. The DNA for the CDR3 is TGTGCCAGCAGGGACGTGGGTAGAACCGGGGAGCTGTTTTTT. Translation: CASRDVGRTGELFF.

Notes on this clonotype: With a much larger clone just one base away, this may be a read error. This chain joins TRBV5-1 and TRBJ2-1; D gene unclear. The V gene lost 2 bases and the J gene lost 4 bases, with 13 bases spanning the gap. The CDR3 contains 15 residues. Per germline, CDR1 SGHRS and CDR2 YFSETQ. DNA for the CDR3: TGCGCCAGCAGCTTCTCGCCAGGCGATTACAATGAGCAGTTCTTC. Protein: CASSFSPGDYNEQFF.

A few counts support this clonotype. V gene TRBV12-3 or TRBV12-4 combines with J gene TRBJ1-3, with unresolved D. The CDR3 is made up of 16 amino acids. Between the trimmed V and J ends, which lost 5 bases and 0 bases, there was a span of 14 bases. CDR3 amino acids: CASSPRWSSSGNTIYF. CDR3 DNA sequence: TGTGCCAGCAGTCCGAGGTGGTCTTCCTCTGGAAACACCATATATTTT.

This chain joins TRBV25-1 and TRBJ2-7; 9 nucleotides agree with TRBD1. Trimming at V came to 6 bases and at J to 1 base, leaving 1 base not matched to a gene. The CDR3 sequence is 13 residues long. Germline CDR1 and CDR2: MGHDK and SYGVNS. Written as DNA, the CDR3 is TGTGCCAGCAGAGGACAGGGGTCCTACGAGCAGTACTTC. This codes for CASRGQGSYEQYF.

This clonotype came up a few times. The chain employs TRBV5-1 and TRBJ2-5, with 9 positions matching TRBD2. V lost 0 bases, J lost 6 bases, and 3 bases stayed unmatched. Germline-derived CDR1 and CDR2 are SGHRS and YFSETQ. This CDR3 region has 14 residues. The CDR3 bases are TGCGCCAGCAGCTTGGAGCTAGCGGGGCAGACCCAGTACTTC. The encoded protein is CASSLELAGQTQYF.

The sample holds a few counts of this clonotype. The chain combines TRBV6-2 or TRBV6-3 with TRBJ2-5; D is unclear. V was clipped by 6 bases and J by 3 bases, with 11 bases between them. The CDR3 covers 13 residues. Germline CDR1 is MNHEY and CDR2 is SVGEGT. The CDR3 sequence: CASSPNNEETQYF. The CDR3 DNA reads TGTGCCAGCAGCCCCAACAATGAAGAGACCCAGTACTTC.

This clonotype was seen only a few times. This sequence joins TRBV20-1 and TRBJ1-2; 12 bases are shared with TRBD1. In germline, CDR1 is DFQATT, CDR2 SNEGSKA (reference sequence). CDR3 length equals 13 residues. V gave up 6 bases and J gave up 7 bases; unmatched junction bases: 6. The CDR3 here is CSAPGQGAFGYTF. The CDR3 nucleotides read TGCAGTGCCCCGGGACAGGGGGCATTTGGCTACACCTTC.

This clonotype was seen ten or more times. V usage is TRBV7-2 and J usage is TRBJ1-6; the match to TRBD1 covers 9 bases. Germline CDR1 is SGHTA and CDR2 is FQGNSA. Trimming cost V 3 bases and J 8 bases; bases outside gene matches: 5. CDR3 length equals 15 residues. The CDR3 region has the DNA TGTGCCAGCAGCTTCGCTGGACAGGGGTATTCACCCCTCCACTTT. It specifies CASSFAGQGYSPLHF.

The V call is TRBV29-1, the J call TRBJ2-4; 8 bases line up with TRBD2. V dropped 5 bases and J dropped 0; count of bases not matched to a gene: 6. The germline V gene has CDR1 SQVTM and CDR2 ANQGSEA. The CDR3 sequence is 15 residues long. CDR3 loop: CSVTGLAEAKNIQYF. CDR3 coding DNA: TGCAGCGTTACAGGACTAGCAGAAGCCAAAAACATTCAGTACTTC.

The V call is TRBV20-1, the J call TRBJ2-3; the D gene is possibly TRBD2 (6 bases). This CDR3 region has 12 residues. CDR1 is DFQATT and CDR2 is SNEGSKA in the germline V gene (reference sequence). V dropped 6 bases and J dropped 2 bases, with 9 bases sitting between them. As DNA, the CDR3 is TGCAGTGCGTCGGGGGACACAGATACGCAGTATTTT. Translating gives CSASGDTDTQYF.

The chain employs TRBV2 and TRBJ1-4, with TRBD1 matching over 7 bases. The V gene's germline CDR1 is SNHLY and CDR2 FYNNEI. The V gene end was trimmed by 6 bases and the J gene end by 2 bases; junction bases not matched to a gene: 12. This CDR3 is 17 amino acids long. DNA for the CDR3: TGTGCCAGCAGGGAAACCATCGGGACAGCTACTAATGAAAAACTGTTTTTT. This encodes CASRETIGTATNEKLFF.

This clonotype was seen a handful of times. The chain's CDR3 is CASSRTVSQETQYF. The CDR3 coding sequence is TGTGCCAGCAGTAGGACAGTGAGCCAAGAGACCCAGTACTTC. This chain uses TRBV2 with TRBJ2-5, with D tentatively TRBD1 (6 bases). Germline V CDR1 and CDR2: SNHLY, FYNNEI. The ends were cut back, 5 bases at V and 1 base at J, with 11 bases in the middle. There are 14 residues in the CDR3.